This T cell receptor (beta chain) is from a study of blood T cell repertoires in COVID-19. Overall study context: COVID-19 samples from acute and convalescent phases originated in the United States, Italy and Spain.

Germline V gives CDR1 MNHEY, CDR2 SMNVEV (reference sequence). This CDR3 contains 16 residues. The V and J ends lost 3 bases and 2 bases respectively, with 16 bases between them. Sequenced by immunoSEQ multiplex PCR; TCRdb stores in-frame clones only, minus some. Among more than 100,000 clones listed, roughly 87% were seen once. Specimen: peripheral blood. J is TRBJ1-2 and V is TRBV27, with D possibly TRBD1 on 6 matching bases. The clonotype originates from a man older than 75 with acute or convalescent COVID-19. CDR3 in amino acids: CASSLGHLPGNYGYTF. CDR3 nucleotides: TGTGCCAGCAGTTTGGGACATCTGCCCGGGAACTATGGCTACACCTTC.